This T cell receptor (beta chain) was captured by sequencing in a study of vaccination effects on CD4 cells after COVID-19. Turning to the study itself: Post-vaccine draws lagged the second dose by a median of 72 days.

CD4+ T cells specific for antigen were expanded with viral peptide pools by the ViraFEST assay before sequencing. Investigators separated out CD4+ T cells once approximately 11 days of culture had passed. The cohort was immunized with two doses of either the BNT162b2 or mRNA-1273 vaccine. Prior SARS-CoV-2 infection was absent in the vaccine recipients, as shown by negative nucleocapsid antibodies. Wells each received 2 million or so PBMC, cultured with around 10 IU/ml IL-2 and roughly 9.3 ug/ml peptides. Both day 3 and day 7 saw half the medium replaced with IL-2 medium. This clone was seen more than once but under ten times. Its matching antigen is unknown. The assay was immunoSEQ multiplex PCR, and TCRdb's table has in-frame clones only and misses some. The sample shows 30,000 to 40,000 clones, under 75% of them seen only once. The CDR3 is made up of 13 amino acids. The germline V and J ends were trimmed by 0 bases and 8 bases, with 9 bases remaining between them. Looked up from germline, CDR1 is MGHDK and CDR2 is SYGVNS.

The V call is TRBV25-1, the J call TRBJ2-3; no definite D call. The sample in question was CD4+ T cells from PBMCs cultured with HCoV-229E spike peptides, obtained after COVID-19 vaccination. The clonotype originates from a human donor who received a COVID-19 vaccine. Here the CDR3 reads CASSEYSSGTQYF. In DNA form, the CDR3 reads TGTGCCAGCAGTGAATATTCGAGTGGTACGCAGTATTTT.